Detailed here is one T cell receptor beta chain. The source of the sample is a study of TIL therapy for anti-PD-1-resistant metastatic lung cancer. Time point indicated: pre-treatment sample, taken before nivolumab and TIL therapy. Patients were adults with stage 4 NSCLC. V was shortened by 8 bases and J by 0 bases, with 7 bases between the two germline ends. The germline V gene has CDR1 SNHLY and CDR2 FYNNEI. CDR3 length: 12 amino acids. Sequencing used immunoSEQ v3. TCRdb keeps only in-frame clones here, not all; method: immunoSEQ multiplex PCR. The sample includes some 57,000 clones, around 86% of them seen just once.

V gene TRBV2 combines with J gene TRBJ2-5, with no clear D. Sequencing used blood, obtained at baseline. The sequence came from a person aged 25 to 85 with non-small cell lung cancer. The CDR3 coding sequence is TGTGCCAGCGGACGGAACCAAGAGACCCAGTACTTC. Residues: CASGRNQETQYF.